The sequence of this T cell receptor (beta chain) was determined in a study of blood T cell repertoires in COVID-19. For the study at large: Nucleic acid was either cDNA or gDNA, and it came from T cells, B-cell-depleted T cells, or PBMCs.

As originally analysed: Reference gene primer amplification yielded estimated nucleated cell counts. Libraries were prepared by immunoSEQ multiplex PCR; TCRdb keeps only in-frame clonotypes and omits some of them. That table furnishes V, J and clone size, whereas the DNA furnished D and trimming. The table lists 120,000 or so clones, roughly 80% of them singletons. The V segment lost 4 bases and the J segment 5 bases; nucleotides outside the gene matches: 5. Germline values: CDR1 SGHRS, CDR2 YFSETQ. The length of the CDR3 is 16 residues. The rearrangement links TRBV5-1 to TRBJ2-2, with TRBD2 identical over 13 bases. This TCR derives from a man between 60 and 70 years old with acute or convalescent COVID-19. Sequencing was carried out using peripheral blood. CDR3 in DNA: TGCGCCAGCAGCACTAGCGGGAGGGTTGAGACCGGGGAGCTGTTTTTT. Its translation: CASSTSGRVETGELFF.